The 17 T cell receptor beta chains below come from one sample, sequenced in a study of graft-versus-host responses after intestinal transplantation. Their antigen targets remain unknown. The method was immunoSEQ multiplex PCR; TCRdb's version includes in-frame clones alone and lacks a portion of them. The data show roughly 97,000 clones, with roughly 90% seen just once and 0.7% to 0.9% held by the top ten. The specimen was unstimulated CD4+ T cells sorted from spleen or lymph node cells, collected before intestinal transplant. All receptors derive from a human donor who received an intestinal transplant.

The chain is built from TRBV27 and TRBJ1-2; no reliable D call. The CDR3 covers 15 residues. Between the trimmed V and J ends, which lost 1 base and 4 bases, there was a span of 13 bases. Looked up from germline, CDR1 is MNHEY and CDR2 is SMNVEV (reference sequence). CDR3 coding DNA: TGTGCCAGCAGTTTATGGCGGGGTGCAAGCTATGGCTACACCTTC. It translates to CASSLWRGASYGYTF.

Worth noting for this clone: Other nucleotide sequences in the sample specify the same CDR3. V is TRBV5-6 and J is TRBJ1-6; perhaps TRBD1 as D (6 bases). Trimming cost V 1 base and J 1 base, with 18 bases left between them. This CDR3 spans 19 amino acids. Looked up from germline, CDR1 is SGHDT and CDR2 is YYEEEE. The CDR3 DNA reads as TGTGCCAGCAGCTTGTTTGGGGCAGGGGTGAGTTCCTATAATTCACCCCTCCACTTT. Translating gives CASSLFGAGVSSYNSPLHF.

The CDR3 here is CASSLVRATDTQYF. The CDR3 nucleotides are TGTGCCAGCAGCTTGGTCCGGGCGACAGATACGCAGTATTTT. The rearrangement joins TRBV5-6 to TRBJ2-3, with unresolved D. This CDR3 is built from 14 residues. The V gene's germline CDR1 is SGHDT and CDR2 YYEEEE. V lost 0 bases and J 3 bases, leaving 8 bases between the germline ends.

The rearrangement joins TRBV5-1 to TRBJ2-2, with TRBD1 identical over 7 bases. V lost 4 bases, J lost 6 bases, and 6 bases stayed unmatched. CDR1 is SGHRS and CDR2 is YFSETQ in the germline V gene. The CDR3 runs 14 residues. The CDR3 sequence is CASSSGQVPGELFF. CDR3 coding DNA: TGCGCCAGCAGCAGCGGACAGGTCCCCGGGGAGCTGTTTTTT.

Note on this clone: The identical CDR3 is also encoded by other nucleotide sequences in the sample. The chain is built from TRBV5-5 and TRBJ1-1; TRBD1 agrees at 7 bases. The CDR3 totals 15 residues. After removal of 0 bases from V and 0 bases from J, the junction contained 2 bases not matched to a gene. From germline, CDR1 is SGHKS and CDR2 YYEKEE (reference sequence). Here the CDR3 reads CASSLEGQLNTEAFF. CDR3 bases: TGTGCCAGCAGCTTGGAGGGACAGTTGAACACTGAAGCTTTCTTT.

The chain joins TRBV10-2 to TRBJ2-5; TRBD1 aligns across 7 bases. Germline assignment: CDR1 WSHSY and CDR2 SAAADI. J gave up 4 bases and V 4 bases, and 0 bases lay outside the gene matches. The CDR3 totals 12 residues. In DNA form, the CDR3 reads TGCGCCAGCAGTGGGACAGGAGAGACCCAGTACTTC. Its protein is CASSGTGETQYF.

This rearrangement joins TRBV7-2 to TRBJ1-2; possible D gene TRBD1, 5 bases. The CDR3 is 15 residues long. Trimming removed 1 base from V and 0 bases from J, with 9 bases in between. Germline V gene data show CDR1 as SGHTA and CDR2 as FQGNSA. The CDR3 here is CASSLVDRPNYGYTF. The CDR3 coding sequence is TGTGCCAGCAGCTTAGTAGACAGACCTAACTATGGCTACACCTTC.

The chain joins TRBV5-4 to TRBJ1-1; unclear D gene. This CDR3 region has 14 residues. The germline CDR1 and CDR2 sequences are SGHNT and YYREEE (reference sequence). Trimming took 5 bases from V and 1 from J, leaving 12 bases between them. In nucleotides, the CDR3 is TGTGCCAGCAGTGTAGGTTCAGGGAACACTGAAGCTTTCTTT. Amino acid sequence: CASSVGSGNTEAFF.

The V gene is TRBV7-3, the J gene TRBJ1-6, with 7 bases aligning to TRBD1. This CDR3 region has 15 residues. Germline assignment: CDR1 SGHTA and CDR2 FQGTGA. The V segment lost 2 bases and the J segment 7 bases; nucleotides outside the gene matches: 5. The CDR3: CASSLDRAGNSPLHF. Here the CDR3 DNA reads TGTGCCAGCAGCTTAGACAGGGCTGGGAATTCACCCCTCCACTTT.

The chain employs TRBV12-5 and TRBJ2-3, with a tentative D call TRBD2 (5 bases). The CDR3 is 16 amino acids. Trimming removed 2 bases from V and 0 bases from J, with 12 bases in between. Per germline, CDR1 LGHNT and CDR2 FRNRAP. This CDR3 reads CASGLWDGLSTDTQYF. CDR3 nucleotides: TGTGCTAGTGGTTTGTGGGATGGACTTAGCACAGATACGCAGTATTTT. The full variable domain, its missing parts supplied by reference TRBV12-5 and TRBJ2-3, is DARVTQTPRHKVTEMGQEVTMRCQPILGHNTVFWYRQTMMQGLELLAYFRNRAPLDDSGMPKDRFSAEMPDATLATLKIQPSEPRDSAVYFCASGLWDGLSTDTQYFGPGTRLTVL.

CDR3 coding DNA: TGTGCCAGCCTGCCCGGACTAGCGGCCGGGAATGAGCAGTTCTTC. This gives the protein CASLPGLAAGNEQFF. This chain links TRBV28 with TRBJ2-1; TRBD2 agrees at 10 bases. The V gene end was trimmed by 8 bases and the J gene end by 7 bases; junction bases not matched to a gene: 11. CDR1 is MDHEN and CDR2 is SYDVKM in the germline V gene. This CDR3 has 15 amino acids.

CDR3 sequence reads: CASSLASGGHNEQFF. In nucleotides, the CDR3 is TGTGCCAGCAGCTTAGCTAGCGGGGGCCACAATGAGCAGTTCTTC. The genes are TRBV11-2 and TRBJ2-1; 10 positions match TRBD2. Germline V lookup: CDR1 SGHAT, CDR2 FQNNGV. The CDR3 has 15 amino acids. The trim removed 1 base at V and 5 bases at J, leaving 2 bases unmatched.

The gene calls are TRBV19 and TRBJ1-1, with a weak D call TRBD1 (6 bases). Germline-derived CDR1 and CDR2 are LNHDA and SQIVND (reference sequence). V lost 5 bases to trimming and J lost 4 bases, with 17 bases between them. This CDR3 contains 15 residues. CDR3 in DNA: TGTGCCAGTAGTTCCCGGACAGTGAGGGGCACTGAAGCTTTCTTT. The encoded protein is CASSSRTVRGTEAFF.

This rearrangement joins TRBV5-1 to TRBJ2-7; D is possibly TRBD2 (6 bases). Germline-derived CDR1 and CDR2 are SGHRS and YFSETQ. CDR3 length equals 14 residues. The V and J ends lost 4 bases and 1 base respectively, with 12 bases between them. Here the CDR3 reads CASSTAGRSYEQYF. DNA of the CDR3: TGCGCCAGCAGCACGGCCGGGAGATCCTACGAGCAGTACTTC. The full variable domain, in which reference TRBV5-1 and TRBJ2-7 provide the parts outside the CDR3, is KAGVTQTPRYLIKTRGQQVTLSCSPISGHRSVSWYQQTPGQGLQFLFEYFSETQRNKGNFPGRFSGRQFSNSRSEMNVSTLELGDSALYLCASSTAGRSYEQYFGPGTRLTVT.

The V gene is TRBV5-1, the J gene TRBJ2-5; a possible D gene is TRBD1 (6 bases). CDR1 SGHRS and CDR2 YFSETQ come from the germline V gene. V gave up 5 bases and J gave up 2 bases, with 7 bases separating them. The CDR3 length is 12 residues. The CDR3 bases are TGCGCCAGCAGGAGGGGGCAAGAGACCCAGTACTTC. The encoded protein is CASRRGQETQYF.

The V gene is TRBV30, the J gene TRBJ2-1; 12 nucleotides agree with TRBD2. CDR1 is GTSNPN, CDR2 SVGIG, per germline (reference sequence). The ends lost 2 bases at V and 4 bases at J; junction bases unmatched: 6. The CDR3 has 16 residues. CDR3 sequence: CAWSFASGRGYNEQFF. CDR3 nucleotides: TGTGCCTGGAGTTTTGCTAGCGGGAGGGGTTACAATGAGCAGTTCTTC.

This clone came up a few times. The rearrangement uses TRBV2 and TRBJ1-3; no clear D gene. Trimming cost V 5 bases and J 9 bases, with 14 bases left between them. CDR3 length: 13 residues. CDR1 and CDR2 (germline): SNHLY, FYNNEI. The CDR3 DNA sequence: TGTGCCAGCAGTCTTACTCTCGATAGCACCATATATTTT. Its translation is CASSLTLDSTIYF. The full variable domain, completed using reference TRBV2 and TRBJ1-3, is EPEVTQTPSHQVTQMGQEVILRCVPISNHLYFYWYRQILGQKVEFLVSFYNNEISEKSEIFDDQFSVERPDGSNFTLKIRSTKLEDSAMYFCASSLTLDSTIYFGEGSWLTVV.